The rows below give T cell receptor beta chains drawn from one sample of a study of siplizumab effects on memory and regulatory T cells. TCRdb keeps only in-frame clones here, not all; method: immunoSEQ multiplex PCR. Among approximately 60,000 clones listed, 70% to 80% were seen once. The source material was memory CD4+ T cells sorted from blood. These receptor sequences come from a human donor in good health. Each CDR3 is given with its conserved first and last residue. The D gene is left open where the match is weak. A row's size may be missing; if present it is once, few, many or a size class.

>TRBJ2-1|-|-|TRBV6-1
CASRATYNEQFF
TGTGCCAGCAGGGCGACCTACAATGAGCAGTTCTTC
>TRBJ2-5|once|-|TRBV2
CASSARGISSETQYF
TGTGCCAGCAGTGCGCGGGGAATAAGTTCGGAGACCCAGTACTTC
>TRBJ2-2|-|-|TRBV6-6
CASGGLAFSNTGELFF
TGTGCCAGCGGGGGACTGGCTTTCTCGAACACCGGGGAGCTGTTTTTT
>TRBJ2-5|-|-|TRBV5-1
CASSLDRETQYF
TGCGCCAGCAGCTTGGATCGAGAGACCCAGTACTTC
>TRBJ2-6|-|-|TRBV12-5
CASGFPVSGLRPNVLTF
TGTGCTAGTGGTTTCCCCGTTAGTGGGCTTAGGCCCAACGTCCTGACTTTC
>TRBJ2-7|-|TRBD1|TRBV6-5
CASSYLGTGVYEQYF
TGTGCCAGCAGTTATCTCGGGACAGGAGTCTACGAGCAGTACTTC
>TRBJ1-6|few|-|TRBV7-2
CASSPRINSPLHF
TGTGCCAGCAGCCCCCGAATCAATTCACCCCTCCACTTT
>TRBJ2-7|-|-|TRBV11-2
CASSLLQWGEQYF
TGTGCCAGCAGCTTATTGCAGTGGGGCGAGCAGTACTTC
>TRBJ2-1|-|-|TRBV7-3
CASSLTYSTGEQFF
TGTGCCAGCAGCTTAACGTATAGTACAGGTGAGCAGTTCTTC
>TRBJ2-5|-|TRBD2|TRBV5-4
CASSPTSGGEETQYF
TGTGCCAGCAGCCCGACTAGCGGGGGGGAAGAGACCCAGTACTTC
>TRBJ2-6|-|-|TRBV2
CASTSEGWAAGANVLTF
TGTGCCAGCACCTCTGAGGGCTGGGCTGCTGGGGCCAACGTCCTGACTTTC
>TRBJ2-3|-|-|TRBV7-2
CASSSLYGQTDTQYF
TGTGCCAGCAGCTCATTATACGGGCAAACAGATACGCAGTATTTT
>TRBJ2-5|few|-|TRBV5-6
CASTLGVETQYF
TGTGCCAGCACCCTTGGAGTAGAGACCCAGTACTTC
>TRBJ2-7|-|-|TRBV4-3
CASSSGQSYEQYF
TGCGCCAGCAGTTCCGGACAGTCCTACGAGCAGTACTTC
>TRBJ2-7|-|TRBD1|TRBV6-1
CASSGDRAKGSYEQYF
TGTGCCAGCAGTGGGGACAGGGCCAAGGGGTCCTACGAGCAGTACTTC
>TRBJ2-3|-|-|TRBV7-2
CASSQDWTTTDTQYF
TGTGCCAGCAGCCAAGATTGGACAACCACAGATACGCAGTATTTT
>TRBJ1-2|-|-|TRBV28
CASSSDSTYGYTF
TGTGCCAGCAGTTCAGACAGCACCTATGGCTACACCTTC
>TRBJ1-1|-|TRBD1|TRBV10-1
CASSGGQGNTEAFF
TGCGCCAGCAGTGGAGGACAGGGGAACACTGAAGCTTTCTTT
>TRBJ1-6|-|TRBD1|TRBV19
CASSAGTENSPLHF
TGTGCCAGTAGTGCCGGGACAGAAAATTCACCCCTCCACTTT
>TRBJ2-1|-|-|TRBV4-2
CASSQEGNSYNEQFF
TGTGCCAGCAGCCAGGAGGGGAACTCCTACAATGAGCAGTTCTTC
>TRBJ1-1|-|-|TRBV4-1
CASSQARFRDTEAFF
TGCGCCAGCAGCCAAGCTCGGTTCAGGGATACTGAAGCTTTCTTT
>TRBJ1-2|-|TRBD1|TRBV28
CASRVLGQGEFYRGYTF
TGTGCCAGCCGCGTCCTGGGACAGGGAGAATTTTATCGTGGCTACACCTTC
>TRBJ1-6|-|-|TRBV7-3
CASSSAPGGNSPLHF
TGTGCCAGCAGCTCCGCCCCCGGGGGTAATTCACCCCTCCACTTT
>TRBJ1-6|-|-|TRBV19
CASSTQGSPLHF
TGTGCCAGTAGTACCCAGGGTTCACCCCTCCACTTT
>TRBJ1-2|once|-|TRBV5-4
CASSLEGGGRGDYTF
TGTGCCAGCAGCTTGGAGGGGGGAGGACGGGGTGACTACACCTTC
>TRBJ2-7|-|-|TRBV5-6
CASRPGRNSYEQYF
TGTGCCAGCAGACCGGGACGGAACTCCTACGAGCAGTACTTC
>TRBJ2-7|-|TRBD1|TRBV5-3
CARSIFPHTGGSYEQYF
TGTGCCAGAAGCATCTTCCCACACACAGGGGGCTCCTACGAGCAGTACTTC
>TRBJ2-3|-|TRBD1|TRBV18
CASSPPRQGATDTQYF
TGTGCCAGCTCACCACCCAGACAGGGGGCGACAGATACGCAGTATTTT
>TRBJ1-1|-|-|TRBV4-3
CASSLSQGSVGTEAFF
TGCGCCAGCAGCCTCAGCCAGGGTTCTGTGGGAACTGAAGCTTTCTTT
>TRBJ1-4|-|-|TRBV7-7
CASSRGSGSNEKLFF
TGTGCCAGCAGCCGAGGGTCAGGCAGTAATGAAAAACTGTTTTTT
>TRBJ1-1|few|TRBD1|TRBV11-2
CASSPGGGFMHTEAFF
TGTGCCAGCAGCCCTGGAGGGGGCTTCATGCACACTGAAGCTTTCTTT
>TRBJ2-2|-|TRBD1|TRBV5-6
CASRWGQGSTGELFF
TGTGCCAGCAGATGGGGACAGGGTAGCACCGGGGAGCTGTTTTTT
>TRBJ1-2|once|-|TRBV11-2
CASSLNRVDGYTF
TGTGCCAGCAGCTTAAACAGGGTGGATGGCTACACCTTC
>TRBJ2-1|-|TRBD2|TRBV13
CASSTRGGEQFF
TGTGCCAGCAGCACTCGGGGGGGAGAGCAGTTCTTC
>TRBJ2-5|-|-|TRBV7-2
CASSLGVLQETQYF
TGTGCCAGCAGCTTAGGGGTCTTACAAGAGACCCAGTACTTC
>TRBJ1-1|-|-|TRBV4-3
CASSRDSYTEAFF
TGCGCCAGCAGCCGAGACAGCTACACTGAAGCTTTCTTT
>TRBJ1-1|-|TRBD1|TRBV6-5
CASMTGGGTEAFF
TGTGCCAGCATGACAGGGGGCGGCACTGAAGCTTTCTTT
>TRBJ2-7|few|-|TRBV27
CATHAGEQYF
TGTGCCACCCACGCGGGGGAGCAGTACTTC
>TRBJ2-3|-|-|TRBV11-2
CASTHGGNWGTQYF
TGTGCCAGCACCCACGGCGGAAACTGGGGTACGCAGTATTTT
>TRBJ2-3|-|-|TRBV7-6
CASSLSPRTDTQYF
TGTGCCAGCAGCTTATCCCCCCGCACAGATACGCAGTATTTT
>TRBJ1-1|-|TRBD1|TRBV19
CASLRRGTGLMNTEAFF
TGTGCCAGCCTCCGGCGGGGGACAGGGCTCATGAACACTGAAGCTTTCTTT
>TRBJ2-7|-|-|TRBV5-5
CASSPPSGAYEQYF
TGTGCCAGCAGCCCTCCCTCGGGCGCCTACGAGCAGTACTTC
>TRBJ1-6|-|-|TRBV5-1
CASSSDSRNSPLHF
TGCGCCAGCAGCTCTGACAGTCGCAATTCACCCCTCCACTTT
>TRBJ1-6|-|-|TRBV27
CASSLDRNTPLHF
TGTGCCAGTTCTCTGGACAGAAACACACCCCTCCACTTT
>TRBJ1-5|once|TRBD1|TRBV6-1
CASRQQGASNQPQHF
TGTGCCAGCAGGCAACAGGGGGCTAGCAATCAGCCCCAGCATTTT
>TRBJ2-1|-|-|TRBV6-7
CASSYIGGNEQFF
TGTGCCAGCAGTTACATTGGGGGGAATGAGCAGTTCTTC
>TRBJ1-3|-|-|TRBV2
CASSEHVQLRGDTIYF
TGTGCCAGCAGTGAACACGTGCAGCTCCGAGGGGACACCATATATTTT
>TRBJ2-5|-|TRBD2|TRBV6-4
CASSEWGGSETQYF
TGTGCCAGCAGTGAGTGGGGGGGATCGGAGACCCAGTACTTC
>TRBJ1-1|-|-|TRBV2
CASSPGRSTEAFF
TGTGCCAGCAGCCCGGGACGGTCAACCGAAGCTTTCTTT
>TRBJ1-2|few|-|TRBV28
CASRLSAGHGYTF
TGTGCCAGCAGACTTTCTGCGGGGCATGGCTACACCTTC
>TRBJ1-5|-|-|TRBV27
CASSFSRLQPQHF
TGTGCCAGCAGTTTTTCTCGCCTTCAGCCCCAGCATTTT
>TRBJ1-1|-|-|TRBV5-5
CASSLVGGQLNTEAFF
TGTGCCAGCAGCTTAGTAGGGGGGCAACTGAACACTGAAGCTTTCTTT
>TRBJ2-3|-|-|TRBV7-3
CASSLGAGAVKDTQYF
TGTGCCAGCAGCTTAGGGGCGGGGGCTGTTAAAGATACGCAGTATTTT
>TRBJ1-1|few|-|TRBV4-3
CASSQGWSTEAFF
TGCGCCAGCAGCCAAGGTTGGAGCACTGAAGCTTTCTTT
>TRBJ2-5|-|-|TRBV9
CASSREETQYF
TGTGCCAGCAGCCGGGAGGAGACCCAGTACTTC